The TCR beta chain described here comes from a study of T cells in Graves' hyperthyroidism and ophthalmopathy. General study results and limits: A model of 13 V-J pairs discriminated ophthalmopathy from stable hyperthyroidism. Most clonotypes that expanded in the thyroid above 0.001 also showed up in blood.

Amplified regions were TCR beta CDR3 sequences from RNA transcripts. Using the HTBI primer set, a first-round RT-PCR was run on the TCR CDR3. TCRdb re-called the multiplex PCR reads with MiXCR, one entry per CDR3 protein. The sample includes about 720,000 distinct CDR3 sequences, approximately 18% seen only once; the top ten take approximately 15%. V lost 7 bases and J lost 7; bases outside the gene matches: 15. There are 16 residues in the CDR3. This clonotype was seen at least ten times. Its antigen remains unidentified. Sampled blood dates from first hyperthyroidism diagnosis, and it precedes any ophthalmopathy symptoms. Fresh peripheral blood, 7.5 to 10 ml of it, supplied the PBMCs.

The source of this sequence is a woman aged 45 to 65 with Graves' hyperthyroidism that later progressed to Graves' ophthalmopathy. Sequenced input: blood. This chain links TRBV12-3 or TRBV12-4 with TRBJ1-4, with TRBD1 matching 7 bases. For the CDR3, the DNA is TGTGCCAGCAACGCAGAAGCGACAGGGACGGGTGAAAAACTGTTTTTT. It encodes CASNAEATGTGEKLFF.